A selection of T cell receptor beta chains follows, all from one sample in a study of shared clonotypes between healthy human individuals. Profiling relied on immunoSEQ multiplex PCR, and the TCRdb table lists in-frame clones only, not all of them. The repertoire includes approximately 2,000,000 clones, roughly 90% of them detected once, and more than 0.35% sits in the top ten. The specimen sequenced was naive CD4+ T cells from PBMCs. Receptors originate from a man younger than 30 in good health. Some clones in this sample may be carry-over from other donors' samples. CDR3s include the opening cysteine and the closing phenylalanine or tryptophan. Fields, in order: V gene, D gene, clone size, J gene, CDR3 length, CDR3 DNA, CDR3 protein. A D gene is named only where the DNA matches it firmly. Size is omitted from some rows. Given values are once, few, many or a class for expanded clones.

V gene: TRBV5-4
D gene: TRBD2
clone size: once
J gene: TRBJ2-7
CDR3 length: 14
CDR3 DNA: TGTGCCAGCAGCGGACTAGCGGGAGCCTACGAGCAGTACTTC
CDR3 protein: CASSGLAGAYEQYF

V gene: TRBV2
D gene: NA
clone size: NA
J gene: TRBJ1-3
CDR3 length: 15
CDR3 DNA: TGTGCCAGCAGGGGTACAGACTACTCTGGAAACACCATATATTTT
CDR3 protein: CASRGTDYSGNTIYF

V gene: TRBV19
D gene: NA
clone size: NA
J gene: TRBJ1-5
CDR3 length: 13
CDR3 DNA: TGTGCCAGTGAGGACAGAAGCAATCAGCCCCAGCATTTT
CDR3 protein: CASEDRSNQPQHF

V gene: TRBV11-2
D gene: NA
clone size: NA
J gene: TRBJ2-4
CDR3 length: 17
CDR3 DNA: TGTGCCAGCAGCTTATTCGCTGAAAGCCTAGCCAAAAACATTCAGTACTTC
CDR3 protein: CASSLFAESLAKNIQYF

V gene: TRBV4-1
D gene: NA
clone size: NA
J gene: TRBJ2-5
CDR3 length: 14
CDR3 DNA: TGCGCCAGCAGCCTTCAGGGGGGCCGAGAGACCCAGTACTTC
CDR3 protein: CASSLQGGRETQYF

V gene: TRBV6-6
D gene: NA
clone size: NA
J gene: TRBJ1-3
CDR3 length: 12
CDR3 DNA: TGTGCCAGCAGTCGGACGAGAAACACCATATATTTT
CDR3 protein: CASSRTRNTIYF

V gene: TRBV4-3
D gene: NA
clone size: NA
J gene: TRBJ2-2
CDR3 length: 15
CDR3 DNA: TGCGCCAGCAGCCAAGAAAGCCGCCGGGGAGGGGAGCTGTTTTTT
CDR3 protein: CASSQESRRGGELFF

V gene: TRBV4-3
D gene: NA
clone size: once
J gene: TRBJ1-4
CDR3 length: 18
CDR3 DNA: TGCGCCAGCAGCCAAGAGGGATCGGCCCCGAGTCTTGGTGAAAAACTGTTTTTT
CDR3 protein: CASSQEGSAPSLGEKLFF

V gene: TRBV5-1
D gene: NA
clone size: NA
J gene: TRBJ2-7
CDR3 length: 16
CDR3 DNA: TGCGCCAGCAGCTTGGGTCGGAGGGATCCCTCCTACGAGCAGTACTTC
CDR3 protein: CASSLGRRDPSYEQYF

V gene: TRBV5-6
D gene: NA
clone size: NA
J gene: TRBJ2-2
CDR3 length: 17
CDR3 DNA: TGTGCCAGCAGCATCTCTCTGGGTAGCGGCTTCACCGGGGAGCTGTTTTTT
CDR3 protein: CASSISLGSGFTGELFF

V gene: TRBV7-9
D gene: NA
clone size: NA
J gene: TRBJ1-5
CDR3 length: 13
CDR3 DNA: TGTGCCAGCAGCCCTGAAATTGGACAGCCCCAGCATTTT
CDR3 protein: CASSPEIGQPQHF

V gene: TRBV25-1
D gene: NA
clone size: NA
J gene: TRBJ1-6
CDR3 length: 13
CDR3 DNA: TGTGCCAGCAGTGAATATTATCTTTCACCCCTCCACTTT
CDR3 protein: CASSEYYLSPLHF

V gene: TRBV4-1
D gene: NA
clone size: NA
J gene: TRBJ2-3
CDR3 length: 15
CDR3 DNA: TGCGCCAGCAGCCACCGGGACACGGCTCGAGATACGCAGTATTTT
CDR3 protein: CASSHRDTARDTQYF

V gene: TRBV28
D gene: TRBD1
clone size: NA
J gene: TRBJ1-5
CDR3 length: 17
CDR3 DNA: TGTGCCAGCAGTTTTCCAACTTACAGGACAGGGAGTCAGCCCCAGCATTTT
CDR3 protein: CASSFPTYRTGSQPQHF

V gene: TRBV7-9
D gene: TRBD1
clone size: NA
J gene: TRBJ1-2
CDR3 length: 18
CDR3 DNA: TGTGCCAGCAGCTTATTGGGAGGCGGGACAGGGGCTAACTATGGCTACACCTTC
CDR3 protein: CASSLLGGGTGANYGYTF

V gene: TRBV11-2
D gene: TRBD1
clone size: NA
J gene: TRBJ2-7
CDR3 length: 15
CDR3 DNA: TGTGCCAGCAGATCCCCACGGGACAGATCCCACGAGCAGTACTTC
CDR3 protein: CASRSPRDRSHEQYF

V gene: TRBV9
D gene: NA
clone size: NA
J gene: TRBJ2-2
CDR3 length: 15
CDR3 DNA: TGTGCCAGCAGCGTAGAAGGGCTAGCCGGCGGGGAGCTGTTTTTT
CDR3 protein: CASSVEGLAGGELFF

V gene: TRBV28
D gene: NA
clone size: NA
J gene: TRBJ1-1
CDR3 length: 15
CDR3 DNA: TGTGCCAGCAGTTTAGATCGCATGGGCGACAGCGAAGCTTTCTTT
CDR3 protein: CASSLDRMGDSEAFF

V gene: TRBV2
D gene: NA
clone size: NA
J gene: TRBJ1-5
CDR3 length: 14
CDR3 DNA: TGTGCCAGCAGTCACTGGACAGACAATCAGCCCCAGCATTTT
CDR3 protein: CASSHWTDNQPQHF

V gene: TRBV7-9
D gene: TRBD1
clone size: NA
J gene: TRBJ1-3
CDR3 length: 16
CDR3 DNA: TGTGCCAGCAGCCGCGGGGACAGGACCTCTGGAAACACCATATATTTT
CDR3 protein: CASSRGDRTSGNTIYF

V gene: TRBV7-8
D gene: NA
clone size: NA
J gene: TRBJ2-1
CDR3 length: 15
CDR3 DNA: TGTGCCAGCAGCCCCCCCTGGGAGAGGTTAAATGAGCAGTTCTTC
CDR3 protein: CASSPPWERLNEQFF

V gene: TRBV7-3
D gene: NA
clone size: NA
J gene: TRBJ2-1
CDR3 length: 15
CDR3 DNA: TGTGCCAGCAGCTTTGGGCGGGGCTCCTACAATGAGCAGTTCTTC
CDR3 protein: CASSFGRGSYNEQFF

V gene: TRBV7-9
D gene: NA
clone size: NA
J gene: TRBJ2-2
CDR3 length: 17
CDR3 DNA: TGTGCCAGCAGTTTAATTCGTTCAGGGATGAACACCGGGGAGCTGTTTTTT
CDR3 protein: CASSLIRSGMNTGELFF

V gene: TRBV7-2
D gene: NA
clone size: NA
J gene: TRBJ2-7
CDR3 length: 15
CDR3 DNA: TGTGCCAGCAGCTTCCCCGGGACGAAAACCTACGAGCAGTACTTC
CDR3 protein: CASSFPGTKTYEQYF

V gene: TRBV5-4
D gene: NA
clone size: NA
J gene: TRBJ2-3
CDR3 length: 16
CDR3 DNA: TGTGCCAGCAGCTTGAGAGAGGTCAGAAGCACAGATACGCAGTATTTT
CDR3 protein: CASSLREVRSTDTQYF

V gene: TRBV15
D gene: NA
clone size: NA
J gene: TRBJ2-7
CDR3 length: 18
CDR3 DNA: TGTGCCACCAGCAGAGATAGCACAGGAGGGAAGTTTAGCTACGAGCAGTACTTC
CDR3 protein: CATSRDSTGGKFSYEQYF

V gene: TRBV7-2
D gene: TRBD1
clone size: NA
J gene: TRBJ2-1
CDR3 length: 15
CDR3 DNA: TGTGCCAGCAGCTTAGCGGGACAGGGGACCAATGAGCAGTTCTTC
CDR3 protein: CASSLAGQGTNEQFF

V gene: TRBV28
D gene: TRBD2
clone size: NA
J gene: TRBJ2-1
CDR3 length: 14
CDR3 DNA: TGTGCCAGCAGCCCTCGGGGGGGTAGGAATGAGCAGTTCTTC
CDR3 protein: CASSPRGGRNEQFF

V gene: TRBV5-4
D gene: NA
clone size: NA
J gene: TRBJ2-7
CDR3 length: 14
CDR3 DNA: TGTGCCAGCAGCTTGGCTGGAGGGAGTTACGAGCAGTACTTC
CDR3 protein: CASSLAGGSYEQYF

V gene: TRBV27
D gene: NA
clone size: NA
J gene: TRBJ1-2
CDR3 length: 16
CDR3 DNA: TGTGCCAGCAGTTTATCGTTCGCGGGGGCGGTGGGTGGCTACACCTTC
CDR3 protein: CASSLSFAGAVGGYTF

V gene: TRBV9
D gene: NA
clone size: NA
J gene: TRBJ2-3
CDR3 length: 14
CDR3 DNA: TGTGCCAGCAGCCCCCAAGTCGGCACAGATACGCAGTATTTT
CDR3 protein: CASSPQVGTDTQYF

V gene: TRBV11-3
D gene: NA
clone size: NA
J gene: TRBJ1-2
CDR3 length: 12
CDR3 DNA: TGTGCCAGCAGCTTAGAACAGAATGGCTACACCTTC
CDR3 protein: CASSLEQNGYTF

V gene: TRBV4-1
D gene: TRBD1
clone size: once
J gene: TRBJ1-2
CDR3 length: 15
CDR3 DNA: TGCGCCAGCTGGGGTATTGGACAGGTTAACTATGGCTACACCTTC
CDR3 protein: CASWGIGQVNYGYTF

V gene: TRBV6-1
D gene: NA
clone size: once
J gene: TRBJ2-2
CDR3 length: 14
CDR3 DNA: TGTGCCAGCAGCACCTGGACAGCCACCGGGGAGCTGTTTTTT
CDR3 protein: CASSTWTATGELFF

V gene: TRBV12-1
D gene: NA
clone size: NA
J gene: TRBJ2-5
CDR3 length: 15
CDR3 DNA: TGTGCCAGCAGCCTAGCACACAGGGACATAGAGACCCAGTACTTC
CDR3 protein: CASSLAHRDIETQYF